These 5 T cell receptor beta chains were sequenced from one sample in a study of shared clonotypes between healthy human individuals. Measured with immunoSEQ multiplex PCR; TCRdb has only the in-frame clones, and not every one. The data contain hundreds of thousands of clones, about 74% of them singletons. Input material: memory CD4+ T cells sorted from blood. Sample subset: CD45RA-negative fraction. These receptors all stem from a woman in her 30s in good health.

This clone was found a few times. CDR3 in DNA: TGTGCCAGCAGTTATCCGGGATCCTACACTGAAGCTTTCTTT. Its protein product is CASSYPGSYTEAFF. This chain links TRBV7-9 with TRBJ1-1; no clear D. V shed 6 bases and J shed 3 bases, with 14 bases lying between them. This CDR3 contains 14 residues. Per the germline V gene, CDR1 is SEHNR and CDR2 is FQNEAQ (reference sequence).

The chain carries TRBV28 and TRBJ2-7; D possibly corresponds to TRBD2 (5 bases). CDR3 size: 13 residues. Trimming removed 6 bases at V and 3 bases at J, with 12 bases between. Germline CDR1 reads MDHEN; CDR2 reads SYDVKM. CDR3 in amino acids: CASSPGLNYEQYF. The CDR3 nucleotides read TGTGCCAGCAGCCCCGGACTGAACTACGAGCAGTACTTC.

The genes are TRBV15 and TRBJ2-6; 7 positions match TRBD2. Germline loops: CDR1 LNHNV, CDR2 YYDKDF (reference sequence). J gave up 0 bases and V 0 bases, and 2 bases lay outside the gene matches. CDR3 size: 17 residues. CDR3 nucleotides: TGTGCCACCAGCAGAGAGGCTAGCGGCTCTGGGGCCAACGTCCTGACTTTC. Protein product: CATSREASGSGANVLTF.

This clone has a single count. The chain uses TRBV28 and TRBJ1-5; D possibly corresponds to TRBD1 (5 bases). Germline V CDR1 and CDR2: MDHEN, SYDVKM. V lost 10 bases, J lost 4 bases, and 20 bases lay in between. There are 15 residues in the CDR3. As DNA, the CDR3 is TGTGCCATCATCGCCGGGGCAGATTGGAATCAGCCCCAGCATTTT. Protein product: CAIIAGADWNQPQHF.

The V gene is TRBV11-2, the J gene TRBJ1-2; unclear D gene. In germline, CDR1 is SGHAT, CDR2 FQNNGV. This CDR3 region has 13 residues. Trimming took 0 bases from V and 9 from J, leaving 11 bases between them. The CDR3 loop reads CASSLDRGRSYTF. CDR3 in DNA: TGTGCCAGCAGCTTAGATCGTGGCCGGAGCTACACCTTC. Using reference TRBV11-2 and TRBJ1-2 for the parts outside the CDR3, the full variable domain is EAGVAQSPRYKIIEKRQSVAFWCNPISGHATLYWYQQILGQGPKLLIQFQNNGVVDDSQLPKDRFSAERLKGVDSTLKIQPAKLEDSAVYLCASSLDRGRSYTFGSGTRLTVV.